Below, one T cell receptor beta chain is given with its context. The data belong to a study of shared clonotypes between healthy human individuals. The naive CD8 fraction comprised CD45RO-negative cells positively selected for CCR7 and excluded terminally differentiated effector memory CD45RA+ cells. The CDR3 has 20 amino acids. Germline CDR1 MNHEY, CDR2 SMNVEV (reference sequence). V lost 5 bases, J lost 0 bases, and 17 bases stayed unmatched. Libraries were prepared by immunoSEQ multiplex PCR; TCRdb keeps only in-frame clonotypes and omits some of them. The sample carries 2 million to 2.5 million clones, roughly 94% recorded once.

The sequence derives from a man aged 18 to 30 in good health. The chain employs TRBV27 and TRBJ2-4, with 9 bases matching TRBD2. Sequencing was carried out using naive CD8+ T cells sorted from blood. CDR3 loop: CASSPFGGTSSTIAKNIQYF. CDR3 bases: TGTGCCAGCAGTCCATTTGGCGGGACTAGCTCCACGATAGCCAAAAACATTCAGTACTTC.